Shown below are 6 T cell receptor beta chains from a single sample sequenced in a study of cytomegalovirus exposure and HLA in healthy donors. This PCR relied on a set of 60 Vbeta primers and 13 Jbeta primers. Clones were sequenced by immunoSEQ multiplex PCR, and TCRdb holds only the in-frame ones, with some missing. The sample records approximately 160,000 clones, 68% being singletons. The sequenced material came from PBMCs. These receptors all come from a man aged 45-65 years in good health and CMV-seronegative.

This clone showed up just once. J is TRBJ2-3 and V is TRBV2; TRBD2 agrees at 8 bases. This CDR3 has 16 residues. Germline assignment: CDR1 SNHLY and CDR2 FYNNEI. Trimming removed 5 bases from V and 2 bases from J; junction bases left unmatched: 9. The CDR3 DNA reads as TGTGCCAGCAGTCCCGGGCGGGGGGCCTACACAGATACGCAGTATTTT. Protein product: CASSPGRGAYTDTQYF.

This rearrangement joins TRBV7-2 to TRBJ1-3; the D is unclear. The CDR3 consists of 18 residues. Germline V lookup: CDR1 SGHTA, CDR2 FQGNSA. Trimming stripped 5 bases from V and 0 bases from J, with 20 bases between. CDR3: CASSPALRAGGSGNTIYF. CDR3 sequence (DNA): TGTGCCAGCAGCCCGGCCCTGCGTGCGGGCGGCTCTGGAAACACCATATATTTT.

The rearrangement joins TRBV19 to TRBJ2-3; 12 positions match TRBD2. CDR3 size: 16 residues. The V segment lost 10 bases and the J segment 3 bases; nucleotides outside the gene matches: 11. CDR1 LNHDA and CDR2 SQIVND come from the germline V gene (reference sequence). The CDR3 reads CATRTSGVGRTDTQYF. Written as DNA, the CDR3 is TGTGCCACCAGGACTAGCGGGGTGGGGCGGACAGATACGCAGTATTTT.

The chain couples TRBV5-1 to TRBJ2-3, with 9 bases lining up with TRBD1. The germline V gene encodes CDR1 SGHRS and CDR2 YFSETQ. V was clipped by 2 bases and J by 10 bases; unmatched bases: 11. The CDR3 consists of 15 residues. The CDR3 coding sequence is TGCGCCAGCAGCTTCGGGACAGGGAACACAGGGGCGCAGTATTTT. It translates to CASSFGTGNTGAQYF.

This clone was picked up a small number of times. The J gene is TRBJ1-2, the V gene TRBV5-8; possibly TRBD1 for D (5 bases). CDR1 is SGHTS and CDR2 is YDEGEE in the germline V gene. V lost 2 bases and J lost 4, with 15 bases in between. The CDR3 loop spans 15 amino acids. CDR3 amino acids: CASSFPSHGGYGYTF. The CDR3 DNA sequence: TGTGCCAGCAGCTTTCCCAGTCACGGGGGCTATGGCTACACCTTC. The full variable domain, in which reference TRBV5-8 and TRBJ1-2 provide the parts outside the CDR3, is EAGVTQSPTHLIKTRGQQATLRCSPISGHTSVYWYQQALGLGLQFLLWYDEGEERNRGNFPPRFSGRQFPNYSSELNVNALELEDSALYLCASSFPSHGGYGYTFGSGTRLTVV.

The rearrangement links TRBV9 to TRBJ1-1; TRBD1 aligns across 7 bases. CDR3 length: 14 amino acids. Germline CDR1 SGDLS, CDR2 YYNGEE. Trimming cost V 4 bases and J 8 bases; bases outside gene matches: 11. The CDR3 spells CASSYIYQGVEAFF. The CDR3 coding sequence is TGTGCCAGCAGCTACATTTATCAGGGGGTGGAAGCTTTCTTT.